This T cell receptor beta chain was captured in a study of blood T cell repertoires in COVID-19. Across the whole study: T cells, B-cell-depleted T cells, or PBMCs provided the cDNA or gDNA that served as material.

In germline, CDR1 is SGHRS, CDR2 YFSETQ. The CDR3 extends over 17 amino acids. Trimming removed 0 bases at V and 3 bases at J, with 19 bases between. A few counts support this clone. The repertoire was sequenced with immunoSEQ multiplex PCR; TCRdb's copy has only in-frame clones and lacks some. The sample lists approximately 160,000 clones; more than 60% were seen once. The TCR originated in a man in his sixties or seventies with acute or convalescent COVID-19. The sample consisted of peripheral blood. The chain joins TRBV5-1 to TRBJ2-7, with D perhaps matching TRBD1 (5 bases). This chain's CDR3 is CASSLAAGPVTNYEQYF. The DNA for the CDR3 is TGCGCCAGCAGCTTGGCCGCAGGGCCCGTTACAAACTACGAGCAGTACTTC.